One and the same sample provided the 24 T cell receptor beta chains below, sequenced in a study of blood T cells in healthy people across ages. Next came a second PCR, run for about 7 to 12 cycles, which used a sample-barcoded 5' primer along with a J-beta primer mix. MiXCR, run by TCRdb on the 5' RACE reads, gives a single entry per CDR3 protein. The profile shows some 760,000 distinct CDR3 sequences, 25% of them singletons. The same sample was also used in a study of T cells of mothers and their children.

The material sequenced was blood. Every receptor here comes from a boy aged 10-17 years in good health.

This clonotype has a handful of counts. V gene TRBV7-9 combines with J gene TRBJ2-7; TRBD1 matches at 7 bases. Germline lookup yields CDR1 SEHNR and CDR2 FQNEAQ (reference sequence). Trimming cost V 4 bases and J 0 bases; bases outside gene matches: 9. This CDR3 comprises 16 residues. CDR3 protein: CASSSYDRAPSYEQYF. The CDR3 coding sequence is TGTGCCAGCAGCTCGTATGACAGGGCACCCTCCTACGAGCAGTACTTC.

This clonotype turned up a few times. The rearrangement links TRBV5-1 to TRBJ1-2; D gene uncertain. The V end lost 4 bases, the J end lost 8 bases, and 9 bases lay between the germline ends. CDR1 and CDR2 (germline): SGHRS, YFSETQ. This CDR3 comprises 11 residues. The CDR3 protein is CASSLESGYTF. CDR3 nucleotides: TGCGCCAGCAGCCTAGAATCCGGCTACACCTTC.

This clonotype was seen only a few times. The chain carries TRBV6-1 and TRBJ2-4; no reliable D call. Germline CDR1 and CDR2: MNHNS and SASEGT. With 3 bases removed from V and 1 base from J, the gap between germline ends came to 10 bases. The CDR3 is made up of 15 amino acids. The DNA of the CDR3 is TGTGCCAGCAGTGAGGTCTCTGGGGCCAAAAACATTCAGTACTTC. As protein: CASSEVSGAKNIQYF.

The rearrangement links TRBV6-5 to TRBJ1-6; TRBD1 aligns across 12 bases. The germline CDR1 and CDR2 sequences are MNHEY and SVGAGI. Trimming took 0 bases from V and 9 from J; bases not matched to a gene: 9. This CDR3 is 18 amino acids long. The chain's CDR3 is CASSYSIPGTGGGSPLHF. Written as DNA, the CDR3 is TGTGCCAGCAGTTACTCAATTCCCGGGACAGGGGGCGGTTCACCCCTCCACTTT.

The gene calls are TRBV12-3 or TRBV12-4 and TRBJ2-5, with unresolved D. Matching the DNA end better, TRBJ2-1 makes the J call doubtful. This CDR3 region has 16 residues. CDR3 bases: TGTGCCAGCAGTTTAGTGCGTAAATCCCCTAAATGGGAGCAGTTCTTC. This translates into CASSLVRKSPKWEQFF.

This clonotype has a handful of counts. The chain employs TRBV7-9 and TRBJ2-7, with D possibly being TRBD1 (6 bases). From germline, CDR1 is SEHNR and CDR2 FQNEAQ (reference sequence). The CDR3 spans 12 residues. V was pared by 5 bases and J by 7 bases, with 12 bases between. The CDR3: CASSPGDGEQYF. The CDR3 bases are TGTGCCAGCAGCCCAGGGGACGGGGAGCAGTACTTC.

This clonotype was recorded a few times. This chain joins TRBV9 and TRBJ1-1; a weak D match, TRBD1 (5 bases). The ends were cut back, 0 bases at V and 6 bases at J, with 9 bases in the middle. Germline CDR1 reads SGDLS; CDR2 reads YYNGEE. The CDR3 spans 13 residues. The DNA of the CDR3 is TGTGCCAGCAGCGTAGAGGGGTTCTCTGAAGCTTTCTTT. Translating gives CASSVEGFSEAFF. Full variable domain (missing parts from reference TRBV9 and TRBJ1-1): DSGVTQTPKHLITATGQRVTLRCSPRSGDLSVYWYQQSLDQGLQFLIQYYNGEERAKGNILERFSAQQFPDLHSELNLSSLELGDSALYFCASSVEGFSEAFFGQGTRLTVV.

V usage is TRBV12-3 or TRBV12-4 and J usage is TRBJ1-2; no clear D gene. The ends were cut back, 10 bases at V and 6 bases at J, with 12 bases in the middle. This CDR3 is built from 11 residues. In nucleotides, the CDR3 is TGTGCCACGCTGGGGAGCCATGGCTACACCTTC. It encodes CATLGSHGYTF.

This clonotype was observed a handful of times. J is TRBJ1-3 and V is TRBV7-2; unclear D gene. CDR3 size: 15 residues. The V gene lost 8 bases and the J gene lost 0 bases, with 14 bases spanning the gap. CDR1 SGHTA and CDR2 FQGNSA come from the germline V gene. The CDR3 bases are TGTGCCAGCGGCTACCAACCCCTCTCTGGAAACACCATATATTTT. Translated, it gives CASGYQPLSGNTIYF.

This CDR3 is CASSLKAGTYQETQYF. The CDR3 coding sequence is TGTGCCAGCAGTTTGAAGGCAGGGACGTACCAAGAGACCCAGTACTTC. The V gene is TRBV12-3 or TRBV12-4, the J gene TRBJ2-5, with D perhaps assigned TRBD1 or TRBD2 (5 bases each). Deletions cut 3 bases from V and 0 bases from J, with 14 bases between. The CDR3 totals 16 residues.

This clonotype was detected only a few times. The chain joins TRBV28 to TRBJ2-5, with unresolved D. Germline V gene lookup returns CDR1 MDHEN and CDR2 SYDVKM. The CDR3 covers 13 residues. Trimming stripped 3 bases from V and 3 bases from J, with 8 bases between. The DNA of the CDR3 is TGTGCCAGCAGTTTCCCCTATGAAGAGACCCAGTACTTC. Residues: CASSFPYEETQYF.

The chain is built from TRBV5-1 and TRBJ1-1, with D unresolved. Germline values: CDR1 SGHRS, CDR2 YFSETQ. The CDR3 has 15 amino acids. Trimming took off 4 bases at V and 0 bases at J, with 13 bases between the two ends. DNA for the CDR3: TGCGCCAGCAGCCAAACGATGGGAGTGAACACTGAAGCTTTCTTT. As protein: CASSQTMGVNTEAFF.

Concerning this clonotype itself: One end of the junction fails to match germline, which may point to a read error. The V and J genes are TRBV12-3 or TRBV12-4 and TRBJ2-3, with TRBD1 matching over 8 bases. The CDR3 has 15 residues. The CDR3 spells CASSLGQALDATQYF. Written as DNA, the CDR3 is TGTGCCAGCAGCCTGGGACAGGCCCTTGATGCTACGCAGTACTTT.

This clonotype was recorded a few times. The chain carries TRBV11-3 and TRBJ1-1; D not resolved. Trimming took 0 bases from V and 6 from J, leaving 8 bases between them. Per the germline V gene, CDR1 is SGHNT and CDR2 is YENEEA. This CDR3 region has 13 residues. DNA of the CDR3: TGTGCCAGCAGCTTAGACTTCAACGCTGAAGCTTTCTTT. Residues: CASSLDFNAEAFF.

Concerning this clonotype itself: Relative to the germline gene, one junction end is altered; a read error may explain this. The rearrangement uses TRBV15 and TRBJ2-2; D is undetermined. This CDR3 is 13 amino acids long. Germline lookup yields CDR1 LNHNV and CDR2 YYDKDF (reference sequence). CDR3 amino acids: CAISRDKTGELFF. The CDR3 DNA follows: TGTGCCATCAGCAGAGATAAGACCGGGGAGCTGTTTTTT.

This clonotype was seen a handful of times. For the CDR3, the DNA is TGTGCCAGCAGTTTCGAAGGACAGGGGATCTACGAGCAGTACTTC. Its protein product is CASSFEGQGIYEQYF. V is TRBV12-3 or TRBV12-4 and J is TRBJ2-7; TRBD1 matches 9 bases. Trimming removed 3 bases from V and 3 bases from J; junction bases left unmatched: 6. The CDR3 sequence is 15 residues long.

This chain uses TRBV7-8 with TRBJ2-5; 9 nucleotides match TRBD1. The DNA end favors TRBJ2-1, so the J call may be wrong. Germline CDR1 SGHVS, CDR2 FQNEAQ. The length of the CDR3 is 16 residues. DNA of the CDR3: TGTGCCAGCAGCCCAACGACAGGGGGTTGGGGGAATGAGCAGTTCTTC. Protein sequence: CASSPTTGGWGNEQFF.

The chain joins TRBV4-3 to TRBJ1-5; tentatively, D is TRBD1 (6 bases). The CDR3 totals 13 residues. The V and J ends lost 2 bases and 5 bases respectively, with 7 bases between them. CDR1 and CDR2 (germline): LGHNA, YSLEER. This CDR3 is CASSQHRDQPQHF. The CDR3 DNA reads TGCGCCAGCAGCCAACACAGGGATCAGCCCCAGCATTTT.

This clonotype has a handful of counts. The gene calls are TRBV7-6 and TRBJ2-5; D gene ambiguous. The CDR3 spans 15 residues. Germline CDR1 reads SGHVS; CDR2 reads FNYEAQ. V shed 1 base and J shed 0 bases, with 9 bases lying between them. CDR3 DNA: TGTGCCAGCAGCTTAGAGGCTATGTACCAAGAGACCCAGTACTTC. Residues: CASSLEAMYQETQYF.

This clonotype showed up just a few times. This CDR3 is CSASLGTGAYEQYF. The CDR3 DNA reads TGCAGTGCTTCCTTAGGGACAGGGGCCTACGAGCAGTACTTC. The chain carries TRBV20-1 and TRBJ2-7; 10 positions agree with TRBD1. Germline values: CDR1 DFQATT, CDR2 SNEGSKA (reference sequence). J gave up 2 bases and V 5 bases, and 6 bases lay outside the gene matches. The CDR3 has 14 residues.

This clonotype was observed a handful of times. The genes are TRBV5-1 and TRBJ1-5; D not certain. Germline lookup yields CDR1 SGHRS and CDR2 YFSETQ. Deletions cut 1 base from V and 4 bases from J, with 12 bases between. The CDR3 spans 15 residues. The CDR3 loop is CASSLSGPPNQPQHF. CDR3 bases: TGCGCCAGCAGCTTGAGTGGCCCCCCGAATCAGCCCCAGCATTTT.

This chain uses TRBV20-1 with TRBJ2-4, with unresolved D. V was pared by 0 bases and J by 0 bases, with 9 bases between. Germline V CDR1 and CDR2: DFQATT, SNEGSKA (reference sequence). This CDR3 is built from 15 residues. The DNA of the CDR3 is TGCAGTGCTAGAGATTCCAGAGGAGCCAAAAACATTCAGTACTTC. It specifies CSARDSRGAKNIQYF.

This clonotype has a handful of counts. This chain links TRBV7-2 with TRBJ2-1, with D perhaps TRBD1 or TRBD2 (5 bases each). V was trimmed by 4 bases and J by 6 bases, leaving 10 bases between them. This CDR3 comprises 13 residues. Per the germline V gene, CDR1 is SGHTA and CDR2 is FQGNSA. CDR3 DNA: TGTGCCAGCAGCTACCGGGGCTCCAATGAGCAGTTCTTC. This gives the protein CASSYRGSNEQFF.

The rearrangement uses TRBV9 and TRBJ1-2; D perhaps matches TRBD1 (5 bases). The germline V and J ends were trimmed by 0 bases and 5 bases, with 11 bases remaining between them. Per the germline V gene, CDR1 is SGDLS and CDR2 is YYNGEE. The CDR3 runs 14 residues. CDR3 sequence: CASSVATGTYGYTF. CDR3 bases: TGTGCCAGCAGCGTAGCCACAGGTACATATGGCTACACCTTC.